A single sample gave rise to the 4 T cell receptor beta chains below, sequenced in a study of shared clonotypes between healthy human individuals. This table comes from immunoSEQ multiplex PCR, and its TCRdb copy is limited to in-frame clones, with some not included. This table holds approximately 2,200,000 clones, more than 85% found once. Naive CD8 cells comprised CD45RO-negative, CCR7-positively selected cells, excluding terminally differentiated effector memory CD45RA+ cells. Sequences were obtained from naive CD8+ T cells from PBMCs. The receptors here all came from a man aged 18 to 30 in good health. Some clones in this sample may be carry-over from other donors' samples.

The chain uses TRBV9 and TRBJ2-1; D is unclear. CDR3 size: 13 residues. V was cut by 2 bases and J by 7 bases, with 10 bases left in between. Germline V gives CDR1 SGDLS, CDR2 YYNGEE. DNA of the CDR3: TGTGCCAGCAGCGTGACTTTTAGGAATGAGCAGTTCTTC. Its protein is CASSVTFRNEQFF.

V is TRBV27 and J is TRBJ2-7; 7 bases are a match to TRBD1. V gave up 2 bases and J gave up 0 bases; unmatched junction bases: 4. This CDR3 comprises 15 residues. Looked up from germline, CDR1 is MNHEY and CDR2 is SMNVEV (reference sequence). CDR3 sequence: CASSLEGAPSYEQYF. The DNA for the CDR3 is TGTGCCAGCAGTTTAGAGGGGGCACCCTCCTACGAGCAGTACTTC.

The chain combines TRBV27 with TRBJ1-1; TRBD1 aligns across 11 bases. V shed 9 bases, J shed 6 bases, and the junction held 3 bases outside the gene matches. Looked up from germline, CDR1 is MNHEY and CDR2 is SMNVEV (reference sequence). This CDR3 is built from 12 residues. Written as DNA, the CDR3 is TGTGCCAGTTCGGGACAGGGGGCTGAAGCTTTCTTT. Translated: CASSGQGAEAFF.

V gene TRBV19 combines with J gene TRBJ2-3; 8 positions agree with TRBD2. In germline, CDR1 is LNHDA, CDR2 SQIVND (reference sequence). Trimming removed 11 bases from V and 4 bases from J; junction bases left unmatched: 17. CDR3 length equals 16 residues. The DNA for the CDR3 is TGTGCCGCCAGTATTCGTCCGGGAGGGCCTTCAGATACGCAGTATTTT. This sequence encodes CAASIRPGGPSDTQYF.